This T cell receptor (beta chain) is from a study of CD8 T cells in ankylosing spondylitis. This clonotype occurred many times. V shed 2 bases and J shed 1 base, with 6 bases lying between them. Germline loops: CDR1 MNHNY, CDR2 SVGAGI (reference sequence). The CDR3 is 13 residues long. Libraries of TCR beta came from quantitative 5'-RACE with molecular barcodes. Each CDR3 protein gets one entry after TCRdb re-called the 5' RACE reads with MiXCR. The repertoire holds approximately 45,000 distinct CDR3 sequences, with 9.5% to 11% as singletons. The source is a male donor with ankylosing spondylitis or in good health (not recorded which). V is TRBV6-6 and J is TRBJ2-7; unclear D gene. Sequencing was performed on blood, either unsorted or a sorted T cell fraction (not recorded which). The CDR3 loop is CASSYPESYEQYF. In DNA, the CDR3 is TGTGCCAGCAGTTACCCGGAGTCCTACGAGCAGTACTTC.